These T cell receptor beta chains were read from a single sample in a study of T cells after yellow fever vaccination. TCRdb re-called the 5' RACE reads with MiXCR, one entry per CDR3 protein. The sample gives nearly 350,000 distinct CDR3 sequences, roughly 8.3% of which show up once; roughly 15% is in the top ten. The sample here was PBMCs, taken around 45 days after the first yellow fever vaccination. The receptors originated from a young man who received the YFV17D yellow fever vaccine. CDR3s include the opening cysteine and the closing phenylalanine or tryptophan. A D gene is named only where the DNA matches it firmly. The size field is filled for only some rows; it gives once, few, many or a size class.

V,size,J,D,DNA,CDR3
TRBV4-3,many,TRBJ2-3,.,TGCGCCAGCAGCCAAGAAACCCCCGGGGTTTCAGATACGCAGTATTTT,CASSQETPGVSDTQYF
TRBV20-1,many,TRBJ1-5,.,TGCAGTGCTAGAGATGGGGGCAATCAGCCCCAGCATTTT,CSARDGGNQPQHF
TRBV5-1,.,TRBJ1-2,.,TGCGCCAGCAGCTTGGTAGACAGTAACTCTAACTATGGCTACACCTTC,CASSLVDSNSNYGYTF
TRBV7-2,.,TRBJ2-5,TRBD2,TGTGCCAGCAGCCCGGGGATGACTAGCGGGGGCCAAGAGACCCAGTACTTC,CASSPGMTSGGQETQYF
TRBV4-3,few,TRBJ2-1,.,TGCGCCAGCAGCCAAAGTTCGGACGGGAACAATGAGCAGTTCTTC,CASSQSSDGNNEQFF
TRBV10-3,.,TRBJ2-5,.,TGTGCCATCAGTGAAAGGAGGGGAGGCCAAGAGACCCAGTACTTC,CAISERRGGQETQYF
TRBV24-1,few,TRBJ2-5,TRBD1,TGTGCCACCAGCCCGACAGGGGAGGTGGAGACCCAGTACTTC,CATSPTGEVETQYF
TRBV9,.,TRBJ1-2,.,TGTGCCAGCAGCGTAGTAAAGGGTGTGGATGGCTACACCTTC,CASSVVKGVDGYTF
TRBV12-5,few,TRBJ2-7,TRBD2,TGTGCTAGTGGTTTCCTCGCGACTAGCGGGTCCGCCTACGAGCAGTACTTC,CASGFLATSGSAYEQYF
TRBV7-8,few,TRBJ2-2,.,TGTGCCAGCAGCCCCGGTGAGAGGGCGGCTAACGGGGAGCTGTTTTTT,CASSPGERAANGELFF
TRBV7-6,few,TRBJ2-7,.,TGTGCCAGCAGCTTAGCTACCTCCGAGCAGTACTTC,CASSLATSEQYF
TRBV11-2,many,TRBJ2-2,TRBD2,TGTGCCAGCAGCTTACGTGTTCTAGCGGGGGGAAGGACCGGGGAGCTGTTTTTT,CASSLRVLAGGRTGELFF
TRBV7-2,few,TRBJ2-3,.,TGTGCCAGCAGCCGGACTTTAGATACGCAGTATTTT,CASSRTLDTQYF
TRBV12-3/TRBV12-4,.,TRBJ2-5,.,TGTGCCAGCAGTTTAAACCAGGGGGGAACTCCTCACTTC,CASSLNQGGTPHF
TRBV10-3,few,TRBJ2-2,.,TGTGCCATCAGTGTCCCCCCCGGGGAGCTGTTTTTT,CAISVPPGELFF
TRBV7-9,few,TRBJ1-6,.,TGTGCCAGCAGCCCTCCTGAGGAGTTTTTGGTTAATTCACCCCTCCACTTT,CASSPPEEFLVNSPLHF
TRBV20-1,.,TRBJ2-5,TRBD2,TGCAGTTTTCCGGGACTAGCGGGGGGCGGAGAGACCCAGTACTTC,CSFPGLAGGGETQYF
TRBV6-5,.,TRBJ2-3,TRBD1,TGTGCCAGCAGTACGCCGGGACAGGGATCTTATTTT,CASSTPGQGSYF
TRBV21-1,.,TRBJ2-2,.,TGTGCCAGCAGCATCGACAGGGCGGTGGGATCCACCGGGGAGCTGTTTTTT,CASSIDRAVGSTGELFF
TRBV18,few,TRBJ1-6,TRBD1,TGTGCCAGCTCGAGACAGGGGGCAAGTTCACCCCTCCACTTT,CASSRQGASSPLHF
TRBV6-5,few,TRBJ1-2,.,TGTGCCAGCAGTTACGGGCTACAGGGTGAGAGTTTGGTTGACTATGGCTACACCTTC,CASSYGLQGESLVDYGYTF
TRBV6-1,many,TRBJ1-3,.,TGTGCCAGCAGTGACAGAGGAAACACCATATATTTT,CASSDRGNTIYF
TRBV20-1,.,TRBJ2-3,.,TGCAGTGCTAGAAGCCGGGCGCGCCAGGGCCACCCGGATACGCAGTATTTT,CSARSRARQGHPDTQYF
TRBV9,few,TRBJ2-4,TRBD2,TGTGCCAGCAGCGTAGGGGGAGGGAGGGACATTCAGTACTTC,CASSVGGGRDIQYF
TRBV10-3,.,TRBJ2-6,.,TGTGCCATCAGTGACTCGGGCACCTCTGGGGCCAACGTCCTGACTTTC,CAISDSGTSGANVLTF
TRBV9,.,TRBJ2-7,TRBD2,TGTGCCAGCAGCGTTAGCGGGGGGGAGTTCTACGAGCAGTACTTC,CASSVSGGEFYEQYF
TRBV6-2/TRBV6-3,.,TRBJ2-2,.,TGTGCCAGCAGGCCCGGGCGTACAACCGGGGAGCTGTTTTTT,CASRPGRTTGELFF
TRBV12-3/TRBV12-4,.,TRBJ2-5,.,TGTGCCAGCAGTTTAAGGGCGCTCCAGTACTTC,CASSLRALQYF
TRBV6-5,.,TRBJ1-1,.,TGTGCCAGCAGTTACTCCGCGGGGGGGCTTCCTGAAGCTTTCTTT,CASSYSAGGLPEAFF
TRBV12-5,.,TRBJ2-7,.,TGTGCTAGTGGTTTGGTATTTTCGCGGGGGCTGGAAGAGCAGTACTTC,CASGLVFSRGLEEQYF
TRBV5-1,.,TRBJ1-2,.,TGCGCCAGCAGCTTCACAGTGGGCGACTATGGCTACACCTTC,CASSFTVGDYGYTF
TRBV6-2/TRBV6-3,few,TRBJ2-1,.,TGTGCCAGCAGGATACCGCTATACAATGAGCAGTTCTTC,CASRIPLYNEQFF
TRBV6-1,.,TRBJ1-6,.,TGTGCCAGCAGAAACAGGGTCTACATGGAGTCCTATAATTCACCCCTCCACTTT,CASRNRVYMESYNSPLHF
TRBV2,few,TRBJ2-5,TRBD2,TGTGCCGGTGGACTAGCGGGGGGAGGGACCCAGTACTTC,CAGGLAGGGTQYF
TRBV7-2,few,TRBJ1-4,TRBD1,TGTGCCAGCAGCTTAGCCTCAGGGGGCAATGAAAAACTGTTTTTT,CASSLASGGNEKLFF
TRBV20-1,.,TRBJ2-3,TRBD2,TGCAGTGCCCGGACCGAGGGACTAGCGGGTAATACGCAGTATTTT,CSARTEGLAGNTQYF
TRBV9,.,TRBJ2-7,.,TGTGCCAGCAGCGTAACCGGGAGCTCCTACGAGCAGTACTTC,CASSVTGSSYEQYF
TRBV20-1,few,TRBJ1-1,.,TGCAGTGCTCATCAGGACATGAACACTGAAGCTTTCTTT,CSAHQDMNTEAFF
TRBV4-3,.,TRBJ1-1,.,TGCGCCAGCAGCCAAGATCCTGCAACCGTTGAAGCTTTCTTT,CASSQDPATVEAFF
TRBV12-3/TRBV12-4,.,TRBJ1-3,.,TGTGCCAGCAGTTTCCAACAGGGATCCAGAAACACCATATATTTT,CASSFQQGSRNTIYF
TRBV7-2,many,TRBJ2-1,.,TGTGCCAGCAGCTTAGCGATTGGAGGGGCAGGGTACAATGAGCAGTTCTTC,CASSLAIGGAGYNEQFF
TRBV3-1,.,TRBJ1-2,.,TGTGCCAGCAGCCAAGGGGTAGCATATGGCTACACCTTC,CASSQGVAYGYTF
TRBV6-1,many,TRBJ2-1,.,TGTGCCAGCAGCCCCTTGGGGGGAACCTACAATGAGCAGTTCTTC,CASSPLGGTYNEQFF
TRBV7-9,.,TRBJ2-3,.,TGTGCCAGCAGCTGGGGGGAGACTAGCACAGATACGCAGTATTTT,CASSWGETSTDTQYF
TRBV5-1,.,TRBJ1-4,.,TGCGCCAGCAGCTTGGTCCGGAGAAATGAAAAACTGTTTTTT,CASSLVRRNEKLFF